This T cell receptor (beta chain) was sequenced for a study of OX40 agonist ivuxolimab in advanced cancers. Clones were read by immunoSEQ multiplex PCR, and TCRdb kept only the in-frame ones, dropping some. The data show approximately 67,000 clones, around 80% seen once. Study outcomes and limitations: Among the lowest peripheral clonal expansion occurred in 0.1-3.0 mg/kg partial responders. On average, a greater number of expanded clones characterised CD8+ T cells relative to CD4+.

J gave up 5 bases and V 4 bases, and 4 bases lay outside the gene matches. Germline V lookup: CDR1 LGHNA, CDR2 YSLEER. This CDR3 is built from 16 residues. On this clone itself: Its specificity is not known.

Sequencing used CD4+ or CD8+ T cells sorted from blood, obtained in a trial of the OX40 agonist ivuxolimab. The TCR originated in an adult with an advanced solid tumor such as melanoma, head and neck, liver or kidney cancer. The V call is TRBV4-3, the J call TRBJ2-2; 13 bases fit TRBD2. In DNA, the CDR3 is TGCGCCAGCAGCCCGGGACTAGCGGGATTAACCGGGGAGCTGTTTTTT. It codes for CASSPGLAGLTGELFF.